Given below is one T cell receptor beta chain in context. Its target is not known. V was clipped by 0 bases and J by 5 bases; unmatched bases: 4. This CDR3 is 15 amino acids long. From germline, CDR1 is LNHDA and CDR2 SQIVND (reference sequence). This sample is drawn from a study of OX40 agonist ivuxolimab in advanced cancers. The overall study: Clinicians treated patients with ivuxolimab, an agonistic anti-OX40 (CD134) antibody. Two cutaneous melanoma patients and one hepatocellular carcinoma patient, three in all, had partial responses. Administration of intravenous ivuxolimab to patients occurred every 2 weeks at 0.01 to 10 mg/kg. Study-wide results and caveats: No antigen was identified for the clonally expanded peripheral T cells.

Profiling relied on immunoSEQ multiplex PCR, and the TCRdb table lists in-frame clones only, not all of them. The data hold tens of thousands of clones, with roughly nine tenths observed a single time. The clonotype originates from an adult with an advanced solid tumor such as melanoma, head and neck, liver or kidney cancer. The source was CD4+ or CD8+ T cells sorted from blood, collected in a trial of the OX40 agonist ivuxolimab. The chain joins TRBV19 to TRBJ2-3; 8 bases match TRBD1. Here the CDR3 reads CASSIDRTGRDTQYF. Here the CDR3 DNA reads TGTGCCAGTAGTATAGATAGGACAGGGAGAGATACGCAGTATTTT. Filled out from reference TRBV19 and TRBJ2-3, the complete variable domain reads DGGITQSPKYLFRKEGQNVTLSCEQNLNHDAMYWYRQDPGQGLRLIYYSQIVNDFQKGDIAEGYSVSREKKESFPLTVTSAQKNPTAFYLCASSIDRTGRDTQYFGPGTRLTVL.